Shown below are 27 T cell receptor beta chains from a single sample sequenced in a study of CD8+CD57+ T cells in acquired aplastic anemia. Genomic DNA served as template for TCR beta VDJ and CDR3 profiling. TCRdb itself ran the reads through MiXCR, one entry per CDR3 protein. The profile shows 35,000 to 45,000 distinct CDR3 sequences, 65% to 70% of them singletons. The sequenced sample was sorted CD4+, CD8+, or CD8+CD57+ T cells (not recorded which) from PBMCs. The receptors were gathered from a human donor in good health, serving as a control.

This CDR3 reads CSVQAGTGGEEQFF. CDR3 sequence (DNA): TGCAGCGTCCAGGCCGGGACAGGGGGAGAGGAGCAGTTCTTC. The chain couples TRBV29-1 to TRBJ2-1; 11 bases match TRBD1. This CDR3 region has 14 residues. Germline assignment: CDR1 SQVTM and CDR2 ANQGSEA. Losses at the gene ends were 6 bases for V and 10 bases for J; bases not matched to a gene: 11.

The V gene is TRBV29-1, the J gene TRBJ1-1; D remains unclear. This CDR3 is 14 amino acids long. Germline V gene data show CDR1 as SQVTM and CDR2 as ANQGSEA. The germline V and J ends were trimmed by 6 bases and 1 base, with 15 bases remaining between them. CDR3 loop: CSVQSGNKNTEAFF. DNA for the CDR3: TGCAGCGTACAATCGGGTAACAAGAACACTGAAGCTTTCTTT.

This chain connects TRBV27 to TRBJ2-5; possible D gene TRBD2, 7 bases. The germline V gene encodes CDR1 MNHEY and CDR2 SMNVEV (reference sequence). With 5 bases removed from V and 5 bases from J, the gap between germline ends came to 15 bases. This CDR3 has 14 amino acids. CDR3 bases: TGTGCCAGCAGTCGACTCGGGGGGCTGGAGACCCAGTACTTC. It encodes CASSRLGGLETQYF.

A remark on this clonotype: At one end the junction does not follow the germline gene, possibly because of a read error. V gene TRBV19 combines with J gene TRBJ1-2; D gene ambiguous. The CDR3 extends over 14 amino acids. The germline CDR1 and CDR2 sequences are LNHDA and SQIVND (reference sequence). The CDR3, as DNA: TGCGCCAGCAGCCAAGATAGAAGGGTCTATGGCTACACCTTC. As protein: CASSQDRRVYGYTF. The variable domain in full, with the rest retrieved from reference TRBV19 and TRBJ1-2, is DGGITQSPKYLFRKEGQNVTLSCEQNLNHDAMYWYRQDPGQGLRLIYYSQIVNDFQKGDIAEGYSVSREKKESFPLTVTSAQKNPTAFYLCASSQDRRVYGYTFGSGTRLTVV.

In DNA, the CDR3 is TGCGCCAGCAGCCAAGCGGACCGGAATGAGCAGTTCTTC. It is translated as CASSQADRNEQFF. V and J are TRBV4-3 and TRBJ2-1; no clear D gene. Trimming pared 1 base from V and 7 bases from J, leaving 8 bases between. The length of the CDR3 is 13 residues. CDR1 LGHNA and CDR2 YSLEER come from the germline V gene.

This clonotype was detected once. The rearrangement joins TRBV25-1 to TRBJ2-2; D is unclear. This CDR3 has 15 amino acids. Germline V gene lookup returns CDR1 MGHDK and CDR2 SYGVNS. V lost 2 bases and J lost 2, with 9 bases in between. The CDR3 protein is CASSERVFNTGELFF. Written as DNA, the CDR3 is TGTGCCAGCAGTGAAAGGGTTTTTAACACCGGGGAGCTGTTTTTT.

The gene calls are TRBV5-4 and TRBJ2-4, with 11 bases lining up with TRBD2. The CDR3 spans 16 residues. With 0 bases clipped from V and 5 bases from J, the junction kept 4 bases outside the gene matches. From germline, CDR1 is SGHNT and CDR2 YYREEE (reference sequence). CDR3 bases: TGTGCCAGCAGCTTGGAGTCGGGACTAGCGGAAAACATTCAGTACTTC. Amino acids: CASSLESGLAENIQYF.

This chain connects TRBV2 to TRBJ1-4; no clear D gene. Trimming took off 4 bases at V and 13 bases at J, with 10 bases between the two ends. Germline V gene lookup returns CDR1 SNHLY and CDR2 FYNNEI. This CDR3 is built from 11 residues. The CDR3 bases are TGTGCCAGCAGTGTCGGTGCTGGACTGTTTTTT. Protein sequence: CASSVGAGLFF.

V usage is TRBV29-1 and J usage is TRBJ2-3; 7 positions match TRBD1. The CDR3 sequence is 12 residues long. The V gene's germline CDR1 is SQVTM and CDR2 ANQGSEA. The V segment lost 3 bases and the J segment 6 bases; nucleotides outside the gene matches: 3. CDR3 nucleotide sequence: TGCAGCGTTGAGACAGGGATCGATACGCAGTATTTT. Its protein product is CSVETGIDTQYF.

The chain combines TRBV20-1 with TRBJ2-3; no definite D call. The length of the CDR3 is 11 residues. V lost 6 bases and J 4 bases, leaving 8 bases between the germline ends. Germline CDR1 reads DFQATT; CDR2 reads SNEGSKA (reference sequence). The CDR3 DNA reads TGCAGTGCCCGTACCCCAGATACGCAGTATTTT. Its translation: CSARTPDTQYF.

V is TRBV20-1 and J is TRBJ2-3; TRBD1 might be the D (5 bases). TRBJ1-5 matches the DNA end more closely, so the J call is doubtful. CDR3 length: 15 residues. CDR1 is DFQATT and CDR2 is SNEGSKA in the germline V gene (reference sequence). The CDR3 nucleotides are TGCAGTGCTAGGGGGACTAATGACGGCACGGATACGCAGCATTTT. It yields the protein CSARGTNDGTDTQHF.

This chain connects TRBV29-1 to TRBJ1-2; 10 bases map to TRBD1. The germline gives CDR1 SQVTM, CDR2 ANQGSEA. After removal of 6 bases from V and 3 bases from J, the junction contained 10 bases not matched to a gene. The CDR3 extends over 15 amino acids. The CDR3 DNA sequence: TGCAGCGTGATTATGGAAGGACAGGGGGACTATGGCTACACCTTC. This encodes CSVIMEGQGDYGYTF.

The chain is built from TRBV19 and TRBJ1-3; D is unclear. The CDR3 covers 14 residues. The germline V gene encodes CDR1 LNHDA and CDR2 SQIVND (reference sequence). V gave up 3 bases and J gave up 4 bases, with 10 bases separating them. DNA of the CDR3: TGTGCCAGTAGTATGAGTCGGATGGGAAACACCATATATTTT. Protein product: CASSMSRMGNTIYF.

The V and J genes are TRBV19 and TRBJ1-5; 11 positions match TRBD1. Germline CDR1 is LNHDA and CDR2 is SQIVND (reference sequence). Trimming at V came to 4 bases and at J to 6 bases, leaving 5 bases not matched to a gene. This CDR3 is 15 amino acids long. The CDR3 loop is CASSTGTGGGQPQHF. The DNA of the CDR3 is TGTGCCAGTAGTACAGGGACAGGGGGTGGTCAGCCCCAGCATTTT.

The V and J genes are TRBV10-3 and TRBJ2-7; TRBD2 is a possible D gene (5 bases). Germline-derived CDR1 and CDR2 are ENHRY and SYGVKD. Deletions cut 3 bases from V and 4 bases from J, with 13 bases between. The CDR3 runs 14 residues. CDR3 region: CAISDGLGGYEQYF. The CDR3 DNA reads TGTGCCATCAGTGATGGTCTAGGCGGGTACGAGCAGTACTTC.

CDR3 sequence (DNA): TGTGCCAGTAGTATAGGGGGACAGGGGGAACAGCCCCAGCATTTT. Its translation: CASSIGGQGEQPQHF. V usage is TRBV19 and J usage is TRBJ1-5; 11 nucleotides align to TRBD1. Unmatched junction bases numbered 3, after V lost 1 base and J lost 7 bases. CDR3 size: 15 residues. CDR1 is LNHDA and CDR2 is SQIVND in the germline V gene (reference sequence).

This clonotype was counted many times. V and J are TRBV5-4 and TRBJ1-6, with D unresolved. Germline values: CDR1 SGHNT, CDR2 YYREEE (reference sequence). V gave up 0 bases and J gave up 0 bases, with 10 bases separating them. CDR3 length equals 17 residues. The chain's CDR3 is CASSLGLGSSYNSPLHF. CDR3 bases: TGTGCCAGCAGCTTGGGCCTGGGGAGCTCCTATAATTCACCCCTCCACTTT. Combining the CDR3 with reference TRBV5-4 and TRBJ1-6 gives the whole variable domain ETGVTQSPTHLIKTRGQQVTLRCSSQSGHNTVSWYQQALGQGPQFIFQYYREEENGRGNFPPRFSGLQFPNYSSELNVNALELDDSALYLCASSLGLGSSYNSPLHFGNGTRLTVT.

On this clonotype: An end of the junction differs from the germline gene, which may be a read error. V gene TRBV12-3 or TRBV12-4 combines with J gene TRBJ1-3; weak D call: TRBD1 (6 bases). The CDR3 is 12 amino acids. The CDR3 nucleotides are TGTGCCAGCAATTTACAGGGCCACACCATATATTTT. Translated, it gives CASNLQGHTIYF.

V is TRBV2 and J is TRBJ1-2; D is unresolved. Trimming cost V 3 bases and J 8 bases, with 10 bases left between them. Germline values: CDR1 SNHLY, CDR2 FYNNEI. The length of the CDR3 is 12 residues. The CDR3 nucleotides read TGTGCCAGCAGTGAGGCCAGCAGGGGCTACACCTTC. This encodes CASSEASRGYTF. The full variable domain, in which reference TRBV2 and TRBJ1-2 provide the parts outside the CDR3, is EPEVTQTPSHQVTQMGQEVILRCVPISNHLYFYWYRQILGQKVEFLVSFYNNEISEKSEIFDDQFSVERPDGSNFTLKIRSTKLEDSAMYFCASSEASRGYTFGSGTRLTVV.

This clonotype was observed many times. The CDR3 reads CASSFTLATYEQYF. The CDR3 DNA follows: TGTGCCAGCAGTTTCACACTAGCAACCTACGAGCAGTACTTC. This chain uses TRBV12-3 or TRBV12-4 with TRBJ2-7, with D perhaps TRBD2 (6 bases). The length of the CDR3 is 14 residues. V lost 3 bases and J 2 bases, leaving 11 bases between the germline ends.

J is TRBJ1-5 and V is TRBV10-3, with a tentative D call TRBD1 (6 bases). V lost 10 bases, J lost 5 bases, and 18 bases lay in between. Germline V gives CDR1 ENHRY, CDR2 SYGVKD. The CDR3 runs to 14 residues. This chain's CDR3 is CASSPRDNDQPQHF. The CDR3 DNA reads TGTGCCAGCTCCCCCCGGGACAACGATCAGCCCCAGCATTTT.

This clonotype was counted ten times or more. V is TRBV5-1 and J is TRBJ2-5; D perhaps matches TRBD1 (6 bases). Germline V gene lookup returns CDR1 SGHRS and CDR2 YFSETQ. V lost 0 bases, J lost 1 base, and 7 bases lay in between. This CDR3 is built from 14 residues. This CDR3 reads CASSLGTAQETQYF. Written as DNA, the CDR3 is TGCGCCAGCAGCTTGGGGACAGCCCAAGAGACCCAGTACTTC.

This clonotype turned up a few times. This CDR3 is CASSIGQGNNEQFF. The CDR3 DNA is TGTGCCAGTAGTATTGGACAGGGAAACAATGAGCAGTTCTTC. This sequence joins TRBV19 and TRBJ2-1, with 8 bases matching TRBD1. The CDR3 length is 14 residues. The ends lost 3 bases at V and 5 bases at J; junction bases unmatched: 3. In germline, CDR1 is LNHDA, CDR2 SQIVND (reference sequence).

The gene calls are TRBV6-1 and TRBJ2-1; 8 bases align to TRBD2. This CDR3 spans 15 amino acids. Germline V gene sequence: CDR1 MNHNS, CDR2 SASEGT. Trimming cost V 10 bases and J 4 bases; bases outside gene matches: 12. CDR3 sequence reads: CATSVALAEYNEQFF. CDR3 nucleotide sequence: TGTGCCACCAGCGTAGCACTAGCGGAATACAATGAGCAGTTCTTC.

This clonotype has a handful of counts. V gene TRBV4-1 combines with J gene TRBJ2-5; D not certain. Germline lookup yields CDR1 MGHRA and CDR2 YSYEKL. The V end lost 4 bases, the J end lost 2 bases, and 11 bases lay between the germline ends. The CDR3 spans 14 residues. CDR3 coding DNA: TGCGCCAGCAGCCGCGGACGAGGACAAGAGACCCAGTACTTC. Its protein product is CASSRGRGQETQYF.

Points on this clonotype: An end of the junction does not agree with germline; a read error may underlie this. This chain joins TRBV4-1 and TRBJ2-1; the match to TRBD1 covers 10 bases. Germline V gives CDR1 MGHRA, CDR2 YSYEKL. The CDR3 runs to 14 residues. CDR3: CASSHTGTGDEQFF. In DNA, the CDR3 is TGTGCCAGCAGCCATACCGGGACAGGGGATGAGCAGTTCTTC.

The V gene is TRBV24-1, the J gene TRBJ2-3, with TRBD2 matching over 11 bases. V lost 7 bases, J lost 2 bases, and 7 bases stayed unmatched. CDR3 size: 16 residues. Germline values: CDR1 KGHDR, CDR2 SFDVKD. The CDR3 DNA reads TGTGCCACCAGGATGCTAGCGGGGGGACCCACAGATACGCAGTATTTT. The encoded protein is CATRMLAGGPTDTQYF.